A single sample is the source of the 31 T cell receptor beta chains below, sequenced in a study of OX40 agonist ivuxolimab in advanced cancers. Method: immunoSEQ multiplex PCR; TCRdb's copy keeps in-frame clones and lacks some. The sample records some 86,000 clones, approximately 85% being singletons. Source: CD4+ or CD8+ T cells sorted from blood, taken in a trial of the OX40 agonist ivuxolimab. The receptors originated from an adult with an advanced solid tumor such as melanoma, head and neck, liver or kidney cancer.

The chain has TRBV5-4 and TRBJ2-3; 14 nucleotides line up with TRBD2. CDR3 length equals 18 residues. Germline V gene sequence: CDR1 SGHNT, CDR2 YYREEE (reference sequence). V lost 5 bases and J lost 2; bases outside the gene matches: 10. DNA of the CDR3: TGTGCCAGCAGGTCCCAGACTAGCGGGAGGGTGGACACAGATACGCAGTATTTT. It specifies CASRSQTSGRVDTDTQYF. The whole variable domain, filled in from reference TRBV5-4 and TRBJ2-3, reads ETGVTQSPTHLIKTRGQQVTLRCSSQSGHNTVSWYQQALGQGPQFIFQYYREEENGRGNFPPRFSGLQFPNYSSELNVNALELDDSALYLCASRSQTSGRVDTDTQYFGPGTRLTVL.

V usage is TRBV11-2 and J usage is TRBJ2-7; no firm D call. Germline values: CDR1 SGHAT, CDR2 FQNNGV. V was pared by 7 bases and J by 6 bases, with 16 bases between. The CDR3 has 13 amino acids. The CDR3 loop reads CASTPPVGPEQYF. CDR3 coding DNA: TGTGCCAGCACCCCCCCGGTGGGTCCCGAGCAGTACTTC.

The CDR3 sequence: CASSLDREYQPQHF. The CDR3, as DNA: TGTGCCAGCAGCTTGGACAGGGAGTATCAGCCCCAGCATTTT. The chain is built from TRBV6-5 and TRBJ1-5, with 8 bases identical to TRBD1. The CDR3 is made up of 14 amino acids. Germline CDR1 reads MNHEY; CDR2 reads SVGAGI. With 6 bases clipped from V and 5 bases from J, the junction kept 6 bases outside the gene matches.

The chain joins TRBV27 to TRBJ2-5, with 12 bases fitting TRBD2. Germline trimming cut 0 bases from V and 4 bases from J; bases unmatched to any gene: 12. CDR1 and CDR2 from the germline V gene are MNHEY and SMNVEV (reference sequence). The length of the CDR3 is 19 residues. CDR3 region: CASSLSPQRLAGGIETQYF. CDR3 in DNA: TGTGCCAGCAGTTTATCCCCCCAAAGGCTAGCGGGAGGGATAGAGACCCAGTACTTC.

V is TRBV18 and J is TRBJ2-7, with a tentative D call TRBD1 (6 bases). V was cut by 0 bases and J by 2 bases, with 11 bases left in between. Looked up from germline, CDR1 is KGHSH and CDR2 is LQKENI. This CDR3 has 15 amino acids. The CDR3 is CASSPPTGPAYEQYF. The CDR3 DNA follows: TGTGCCAGCTCACCACCGACAGGACCCGCCTACGAGCAGTACTTC.

The rearrangement links TRBV18 to TRBJ2-5; 9 positions match TRBD1. The CDR3 is 18 amino acids. Trimming removed 3 bases from V and 1 base from J; junction bases left unmatched: 12. The germline V gene has CDR1 KGHSH and CDR2 LQKENI. CDR3 DNA: TGTGCCAGCTCACCTTCTCTAGGGACAGGGAGGGTCCAAGAGACCCAGTACTTC. Protein: CASSPSLGTGRVQETQYF.

The chain has TRBV7-9 and TRBJ2-1, with 8 bases aligning to TRBD2. Germline trimming cut 5 bases from V and 8 bases from J; bases unmatched to any gene: 17. In germline, CDR1 is SEHNR, CDR2 FQNEAQ (reference sequence). This CDR3 is built from 17 residues. The CDR3, as DNA: TGTGCCAGCAGCCCATCGCGTTCGGGAGGGCCTCATGATGAGCAGTTCTTC. Its protein is CASSPSRSGGPHDEQFF.

This chain connects TRBV11-1 to TRBJ2-3; 8 bases agree with TRBD2. In germline, CDR1 is SGHAT, CDR2 FQDESV (reference sequence). The junction had 8 bases not matched to a gene; V was cut back by 5 bases and J by 4 bases. This CDR3 contains 15 residues. The CDR3 loop reads CASSPRAGAADTQYF. The CDR3 coding sequence is TGTGCCAGCAGCCCCCGAGCGGGAGCAGCAGATACGCAGTATTTT.

This chain uses TRBV28 with TRBJ2-5; the D gene could be TRBD1 or TRBD2 (5 bases each). Germline CDR1 MDHEN, CDR2 SYDVKM. This CDR3 has 13 amino acids. Trimming shortened V by 6 bases and J by 5 bases, and 13 bases separated the two germline ends. The CDR3 DNA follows: TGTGCCAGCAGGGGGGTCGGATCGGAGACCCAGTACTTC. Protein sequence: CASRGVGSETQYF.

This chain links TRBV9 with TRBJ2-7; 8 nucleotides agree with TRBD1. The CDR3 loop spans 15 amino acids. Looked up from germline, CDR1 is SGDLS and CDR2 is YYNGEE. Losses at the gene ends were 3 bases for V and 3 bases for J; bases not matched to a gene: 8. The CDR3 coding sequence is TGTGCCAGCAGCGCGGTGGCAGGGGGCCACTACGAGCAGTACTTC. Translating gives CASSAVAGGHYEQYF.

V usage is TRBV30 and J usage is TRBJ2-4; weak D call: TRBD1 (5 bases). This CDR3 has 12 amino acids. The ends were cut back, 6 bases at V and 6 bases at J, with 12 bases in the middle. The germline gives CDR1 GTSNPN, CDR2 SVGIG (reference sequence). CDR3 sequence reads: CACVGQGNIQYF. CDR3 in DNA: TGTGCCTGCGTTGGGCAGGGAAACATTCAGTACTTC.

The chain couples TRBV4-2 to TRBJ1-5; D gene ambiguous. This CDR3 contains 13 residues. CDR1 is LGHNA, CDR2 YNFKEQ, per germline. V lost 6 bases and J lost 5, with 11 bases in between. The CDR3 DNA is TGTGCCAGCAGTCCTACCACTGATCAGCCCCAGCATTTT. Translated, it gives CASSPTTDQPQHF.

This clone has more than one count but fewer than ten. The identical CDR3 is also encoded by other nucleotide sequences in the sample. The genes are TRBV27 and TRBJ2-6, with D hard to call. This CDR3 region has 14 residues. The ends were cut back, 0 bases at V and 2 bases at J, with 2 bases in the middle. Germline values: CDR1 MNHEY, CDR2 SMNVEV (reference sequence). CDR3 DNA: TGTGCCAGCAGTTTATCAGCTGGGGCCAACGTCCTGACTTTC. Translating gives CASSLSAGANVLTF.

This chain connects TRBV28 to TRBJ2-1; no clear D. CDR1 MDHEN and CDR2 SYDVKM come from the germline V gene. This CDR3 has 12 amino acids. Trimming removed 2 bases from V and 10 bases from J, with 9 bases in between. CDR3 protein: CASSLGWREQFF. The CDR3 DNA follows: TGTGCCAGCAGTTTAGGCTGGCGGGAGCAGTTCTTC. Full variable domain (rest looked up from reference TRBV28 and TRBJ2-1): DVKVTQSSRYLVKRTGEKVFLECVQDMDHENMFWYRQDPGLGLRLIYFSYDVKMKEKGDIPEGYSVSREKKERFSLILESASTNQTSMYLCASSLGWREQFFGPGTRLTVL.

This clone was seen only a few times. CDR3 bases: TGTGCCAGCAGTGAAAACCTTGTTGGCTACACCTTC. This translates into CASSENLVGYTF. This chain connects TRBV25-1 to TRBJ1-2; D is unresolved. Deletions cut 2 bases from V and 7 bases from J, with 8 bases between. This CDR3 has 12 residues. The germline CDR1 and CDR2 sequences are MGHDK and SYGVNS.

The J gene is TRBJ2-3, the V gene TRBV11-3, with 7 bases lining up with TRBD2. Germline V gene data show CDR1 as SGHNT and CDR2 as YENEEA. CDR3 length equals 15 residues. J was trimmed by 1 base and V by 3 bases; bases with no gene match: 4. This CDR3 is CASSLVSGRTDTQYF. The CDR3 DNA sequence: TGTGCCAGCAGCTTGGTTAGCGGGCGCACAGATACGCAGTATTTT. The full variable domain, completed using reference TRBV11-3 and TRBJ2-3, is EAGVVQSPRYKIIEKKQPVAFWCNPISGHNTLYWYLQNLGQGPELLIRYENEEAVDDSQLPKDRFSAERLKGVDSTLKIQPAELGDSAVYLCASSLVSGRTDTQYFGPGTRLTVL.

V is TRBV12-5 and J is TRBJ2-5; D is perhaps TRBD1 (6 bases). V lost 0 bases and J lost 3, with 11 bases in between. Germline V CDR1 and CDR2: LGHNT, FRNRAP. This CDR3 spans 15 amino acids. CDR3 sequence (DNA): TGTGCTAGTGGTTTGGTACTAGGGGGAGAAGAGACCCAGTACTTC. Encoded protein: CASGLVLGGEETQYF.

This clone was detected once. The CDR3 is CASRSWGQDTGELFF. The CDR3 DNA reads TGTGCCAGCAGGAGCTGGGGGCAGGACACCGGGGAGCTGTTTTTT. The rearrangement links TRBV6-5 to TRBJ2-2; D possibly corresponds to TRBD1 (6 bases). The length of the CDR3 is 15 residues. V was pared by 6 bases and J by 3 bases, with 14 bases between. Germline V gene sequence: CDR1 MNHEY, CDR2 SVGAGI.

The chain uses TRBV11-2 and TRBJ1-2; no clear D gene. Germline CDR1 SGHAT, CDR2 FQNNGV. V was shortened by 0 bases and J by 2 bases, with 7 bases between the two germline ends. This CDR3 spans 14 amino acids. CDR3 nucleotides: TGTGCCAGCAGCTTAGATTACGGGAACTATGGCTACACCTTC. Protein sequence: CASSLDYGNYGYTF.

The count of this clone is one. The chain combines TRBV5-1 with TRBJ1-5; D remains unclear. This CDR3 comprises 14 residues. The V and J ends lost 2 bases and 4 bases respectively, with 10 bases between them. From germline, CDR1 is SGHRS and CDR2 YFSETQ. CDR3 in amino acids: CASSFEGQNQPQHF. The DNA for the CDR3 is TGCGCCAGCAGCTTCGAGGGTCAGAATCAGCCCCAGCATTTT.

In this sample, this clone turned up a few times. The chain couples TRBV7-9 to TRBJ2-3; D is unresolved. Per the germline V gene, CDR1 is SEHNR and CDR2 is FQNEAQ (reference sequence). Trimming removed 5 bases at V and 3 bases at J, with 3 bases between. The CDR3 length is 11 residues. The CDR3: CASSATDTQYF. As DNA, the CDR3 is TGTGCCAGCAGCGCGACAGATACGCAGTATTTT.

The J gene is TRBJ1-4, the V gene TRBV11-2; D remains ambiguous. The V end lost 5 bases, the J end lost 7 bases, and 8 bases lay between the germline ends. CDR1 SGHAT and CDR2 FQNNGV come from the germline V gene. The CDR3 length is 12 residues. The CDR3 here is CASSPPAEKLFF. CDR3 bases: TGTGCCAGCAGCCCCCCCGCTGAAAAACTGTTTTTT.

The chain uses TRBV29-1 and TRBJ2-2; TRBD2 aligns across 10 bases. The CDR3 spans 15 residues. Trimming removed 0 bases from V and 9 bases from J; junction bases left unmatched: 7. Germline V gene lookup returns CDR1 SQVTM and CDR2 ANQGSEA. CDR3 amino acids: CSVEDFLAGVRELFF. CDR3 DNA sequence: TGCAGCGTTGAAGATTTCCTAGCGGGAGTACGGGAGCTGTTTTTT.

The rearrangement joins TRBV7-3 to TRBJ2-2, with D possibly matching TRBD1 (7 bases). This CDR3 spans 13 amino acids. V gave up 5 bases and J gave up 6 bases, with 10 bases separating them. Germline CDR1 reads SGHTA; CDR2 reads FQGTGA. Here the CDR3 reads CASSPGGSGELFF. The CDR3 DNA reads TGTGCCAGCAGCCCAGGGGGGTCCGGGGAGCTGTTTTTT.

This chain joins TRBV21-1 and TRBJ2-2. TRBV21-1 is shown as a pseudogene. The CDR3 contains 12 residues. DNA of the CDR3: TGTGCCAGCAGCAAAGGTCCCGGGGAGCTGTTTTTT. This codes for CASSKGPGELFF.

This sequence joins TRBV4-1 and TRBJ1-5; TRBD1 aligns across 8 bases. CDR3 length: 16 amino acids. The trim removed 1 base at V and 6 bases at J, leaving 8 bases unmatched. Germline lookup yields CDR1 MGHRA and CDR2 YSYEKL. CDR3 coding DNA: TGCGCCAGCAGCCAAGTCTCGCAGGGGGCGCCTCAGCCCCAGCATTTT. As protein: CASSQVSQGAPQPQHF.

The chain uses TRBV28 and TRBJ1-5; D unclear. Trimming took off 5 bases at V and 0 bases at J, with 11 bases between the two ends. Germline loops: CDR1 MDHEN, CDR2 SYDVKM. The CDR3 length is 15 residues. CDR3 in DNA: TGTGCCAGCAGTGAACCTCGGTTTAGCAATCAGCCCCAGCATTTT. Translation gives CASSEPRFSNQPQHF.

The V call is TRBV6-6, the J call TRBJ2-3, with 7 bases matching TRBD1. CDR3 size: 14 residues. V shed 4 bases, J shed 2 bases, and the junction held 3 bases outside the gene matches. Germline loops: CDR1 MNHNY, CDR2 SVGAGI (reference sequence). DNA for the CDR3: TGTGCCAGCAGTTTTGACAGGGTCACAGATACGCAGTATTTT. The encoded protein is CASSFDRVTDTQYF.

This chain joins TRBV18 and TRBJ1-1; D is uncertain. V lost 3 bases and J 0 bases, leaving 5 bases between the germline ends. This CDR3 is 13 amino acids long. Per the germline V gene, CDR1 is KGHSH and CDR2 is LQKENI. In DNA form, the CDR3 reads TGTGCCAGCTCACCGGCGCTGAACACTGAAGCTTTCTTT. Amino acids: CASSPALNTEAFF.

This chain uses TRBV4-1 with TRBJ2-5; no reliable D call. The assigned J gene may be wrong: the sequence end matches TRBJ2-7 better. The CDR3 is 18 amino acids. Germline CDR1 is MGHRA and CDR2 is YSYEKL. CDR3 in DNA: TGCGCCAGCAGCCGCGACCCCCCCTCGACGGATAGCTCCTACGAGCAGTACTTC. Residues: CASSRDPPSTDSSYEQYF.

The rearrangement joins TRBV7-9 to TRBJ2-3, with D unresolved. V lost 3 bases, J lost 1 base, and 11 bases lay in between. This CDR3 contains 15 residues. The V gene's germline CDR1 is SEHNR and CDR2 FQNEAQ (reference sequence). CDR3 coding DNA: TGTGCCAGCAGCTTCCCCACCGGAGGCACAGATACGCAGTATTTT. Its protein product is CASSFPTGGTDTQYF.